This TCR beta chain was sequenced for a study of cytomegalovirus exposure and HLA in healthy donors. Across the whole study: The roughly 120 validation repertoires, a later analysis reported, used the same platform as the approximately 650 first-cohort repertoires.

The length of the CDR3 is 15 residues. V lost 3 bases and J lost 4, with 14 bases in between. Germline V gives CDR1 MNHEY, CDR2 SMNVEV (reference sequence). Separate from the approximately 720-subject first cohort was the approximately 130-subject validation cohort, to which the donors belonged. The study, taken as a whole, reports: The investigators catalogued 150 or so TCR beta chains as cytomegalovirus-associated. Most TCR sequences were uncommon, yet certain public TCRs appeared in many donors.

Remarks on this clone: Its target is not known.

The protocol was immunoSEQ multiplex PCR, while the TCRdb copy is restricted to in-frame clones and leaves out a portion. Of 100,000 to 150,000 clones in the sample, just under 95% were seen once. The V gene is TRBV27, the J gene TRBJ2-3; D might be TRBD2 (6 bases). The source of this sequence is a woman between 18 and 29 years old in good health and CMV-seronegative. The sample was PBMCs. The CDR3 loop is CASSLVGWEADTQYF. CDR3 bases: TGTGCCAGCAGTTTGGTGGGCTGGGAGGCAGATACGCAGTATTTT.